Reported below is one T cell receptor (beta chain). Its antigen is undetermined. A multiplex PCR was run with 60 Vbeta primers and 13 Jbeta primers. The method was immunoSEQ multiplex PCR; TCRdb's version includes in-frame clones alone and lacks a portion of them. The top ten hold 1.4% of the sample, which has about 43,000 clones, approximately 75% seen once. The sample is drawn from a study of cytomegalovirus exposure and HLA in healthy donors. General study results and limits: An analysis that was carried out later associated 16,000 or so TCR beta sequences with HLA alleles at 0.05 false discovery rate. More clonal expansion characterized HLA-associated TCR beta chains than equally common others in a later analysis. In a later analysis, the majority of CMV-associated beta chains seemingly showed HLA restriction.

Germline-derived CDR1 and CDR2 are KGHSH and LQKENI. The V end lost 5 bases, the J end lost 0 bases, and 5 bases lay between the germline ends. CDR3 length: 13 amino acids. This sequence joins TRBV18 and TRBJ1-5; D is undetermined. The specimen sequenced was PBMCs. The receptor comes from a man under 40 in good health and CMV-seronegative. CDR3: CASSENSNQPQHF. DNA for the CDR3: TGTGCCAGCTCAGAGAATAGCAATCAGCCCCAGCATTTT.